Listed below are T cell receptor beta chains from one sample, sequenced in a study of blood T cells in healthy people across ages. In TCRdb, the 5' RACE reads were re-called with MiXCR into one record per CDR3 protein. The table includes fewer than 1,000,000 distinct CDR3 sequences, about half detected once. What was sequenced was blood. The receptor set was obtained from a man older than 75 in good health. Each CDR3 is given with its conserved first and last residue. Each record gives: D gene, CDR3 length, J gene, clone size, V gene, CDR3 protein, CDR3 DNA. The D gene is left open where the match is weak. Some rows mark clone size as missing; the rest say once, few, many or name a class of expanded clone.

>NA|12|TRBJ2-7|NA|TRBV11-3
CASSPQTTVQYF
TGTGCCAGCAGCCCACAGACTACGGTGCAGTACTTC
>TRBD2|14|TRBJ2-1|NA|TRBV25-1
CASSASGRVNEQFF
TGTGCCAGCAGTGCCAGCGGGAGGGTGAATGAGCAGTTCTTC
>NA|13|TRBJ2-1|NA|TRBV11-3
CASSPYPLNEQFF
TGTGCCAGCAGCCCATACCCTCTCAATGAGCAGTTCTTC
>TRBD2|16|TRBJ2-4|few|TRBV3-1
CASSPIRGGSGNEQYF
TGTGCCAGCAGCCCTATCCGGGGTGGTAGCGGGAATGAGCAGTACTTC
>NA|11|TRBJ2-7|NA|TRBV20-1
CSATSADEQYF
TGCAGTGCTACATCAGCCGACGAGCAGTACTTC
>NA|12|TRBJ2-7|once|TRBV2
CASSEDFCEQYF
TGTGCCAGCAGTGAAGACTTCTGCGAGCAGTACTTC
>TRBD2|17|TRBJ2-5|once|TRBV4-2
CASSLGLAGLQGETQYF
TGTGCCAGCAGCCTTGGACTAGCGGGACTACAAGGGGAGACCCAGTACTTC
>NA|13|TRBJ2-5|NA|TRBV10-3
CAISDGAGETQYF
TGTGCCATCAGTGATGGGGCCGGAGAGACCCAGTACTTC
>NA|14|TRBJ2-5|NA|TRBV15
CATSRVWLGETQYF
TGTGCCACCAGCAGAGTGTGGCTCGGCGAGACCCAGTACTTC
>NA|15|TRBJ2-1|few|TRBV5-1
CASSDWGDSYNEQFF
TGCGCCAGCAGCGACTGGGGCGACTCCTACAATGAGCAGTTCTTC
>TRBD1|14|TRBJ2-5|many|TRBV7-9
CASSYRAGGETQYF
TGTGCCAGCAGCTACCGGGCAGGGGGAGAGACCCAGTACTTC
>NA|16|TRBJ2-6|NA|TRBV12-3/TRBV12-4
CASKSGGGFGANVLTF
TGTGCCAGCAAATCCGGCGGAGGGTTCGGGGCCAACGTCCTGACTTTC
>NA|14|TRBJ2-5|NA|TRBV7-3
CASSLKPGHNEQYF
TGTGCCAGCAGCCTAAAACCAGGGCACAATGAGCAGTACTTC
>NA|12|TRBJ1-1|many|TRBV12-3/TRBV12-4
CASSFTGTEAFF
TGCGCCAGCAGCTTCACAGGGACTGAAGCTTTCTTT
>TRBD2|15|TRBJ2-7|NA|TRBV14
CASSRSHGMREAQYF
TGTGCCAGCAGCCGATCCCACGGGATGCGGGAGGCCCAGTACTTC
>NA|16|TRBJ2-1|many|TRBV4-2
CASSPRAGGGNNEQFF
TGTGCCAGCAGCCCCCGGGCGGGTGGCGGGAACAATGAGCAGTTCTTC
>NA|14|TRBJ2-7|NA|TRBV7-2
CASSLSRGPYEQYF
TGTGCCAGCAGCTTAAGCAGGGGCCCCTACGAGCAGTACTTC
>NA|15|TRBJ1-5|NA|TRBV6-2/TRBV6-3
CASSRQAQRNQPQHF
TGTGCCAGCAGTCGACAGGCGCAGCGCAATCAGCCCCAGCATTTT
>TRBD1|17|TRBJ2-1|NA|TRBV9
CAGSGTGEQSSYNEQFF
TGTGCCGGCAGCGGGACAGGGGAACAAAGCTCCTACAATGAGCAGTTCTTC
>TRBD1|16|TRBJ2-1|NA|TRBV16
CASSQFQQGAKNEQFF
TGTGCCAGCAGCCAATTCCAACAGGGGGCAAAAAATGAGCAGTTCTTC
>TRBD2|19|TRBJ2-5|few|TRBV6-1
CASKDGLVTGTRGQETQYF
TGTGCCAGCAAGGATGGATTAGTAACCGGGACTAGGGGCCAAGAGACCCAGTACTTC
>TRBD2|18|TRBJ2-1|few|TRBV3-1
CASSQEIRLAGGRNEQFF
TGTGCCAGCAGCCAAGAGATAAGGCTAGCGGGAGGTCGGAATGAGCAGTTCTTC
>TRBD2|15|TRBJ2-1|NA|TRBV7-3
CASSLTSGSYNERYF
TGTGCCAGCAGCTTAACCAGCGGGAGTTACAATGAGCGGTACTTC
>TRBD2|16|TRBJ2-7|NA|TRBV24-1
CATSEPGTSGYNEQYF
TGTGCCACCAGTGAACCCGGGACTAGCGGCTACAATGAGCAGTACTTC
>TRBD2|14|TRBJ2-4|NA|TRBV29-1
CSASRLAANNEQYF
TGCAGCGCCAGCAGACTAGCAGCTAACAATGAGCAGTACTTC
>NA|12|TRBJ2-7|NA|TRBV19
CATQGLTDEQYF
TGTGCCACCCAGGGGCTTACCGACGAGCAGTACTTC
>TRBD1|18|TRBJ2-3|NA|TRBV7-2
CASSSPHGQGGSTDTQYF
TGTGCCAGCAGCTCTCCCCATGGACAGGGGGGTAGCACAGATACGCAGTATTTT
>NA|14|TRBJ1-1|NA|TRBV5-6
CASSQTIGVAEAFF
TGTGCCAGCAGCCAGACCATCGGTGTGGCTGAAGCTTTCTTT
>NA|11|TRBJ2-5|few|TRBV30
CACSLRETQYF
TGTGCCTGCTCACTGAGGGAGACCCAGTACTTC
>TRBD1|17|TRBJ2-2|many|TRBV4-2
CASSPEQGTVNTGELFF
TGTGCCAGCAGCCCCGAACAGGGGACGGTGAACACCGGGGAGCTGTTTTTT
>NA|14|TRBJ2-3|many|TRBV20-1
CSAPGPGSPDTQYF
TGCAGTGCCCCCGGCCCAGGGTCCCCAGATACGCAGTATTTT
>NA|12|TRBJ2-5|NA|TRBV29-1
CSVIFMRETQYF
TGCAGCGTAATCTTTATGCGGGAGACCCAGTACTTC
>NA|15|TRBJ2-1|many|TRBV5-6
CASSWGLSPFNEQFF
TGTGCCAGCAGCTGGGGACTCTCACCATTCAATGAGCAGTTCTTC
>TRBD1|16|TRBJ2-7|NA|TRBV12-3/TRBV12-4
CASSHHQVDRGGEQYF
TGTGCCAGCAGTCACCACCAAGTAGACAGGGGAGGCGAGCAGTACTTC
>TRBD2|18|TRBJ2-1|NA|TRBV4-1
CASSQPRVRLATRNEQFF
TGCGCCAGCAGCCAGCCGAGGGTAAGACTAGCAACACGCAATGAGCAGTTCTTC
>TRBD2|15|TRBJ2-5|NA|TRBV9
CASSVNSGGEETRYF
TGTGCCAGCAGCGTAAACTCGGGGGGGGAAGAGACCCGGTACTTC
>NA|16|TRBJ1-6|NA|TRBV7-2
CASSLYGGQFNSPLHF
TGTGCCAGCAGCTTATATGGAGGACAATTCAATTCACCCCTCCACTTT
>NA|14|TRBJ1-2|NA|TRBV2
CASSVRQGENGYTF
TGTGCCAGCAGTGTCAGGCAGGGCGAGAATGGCTACACCTTC
>TRBD1|15|TRBJ2-7|NA|TRBV30
CAWRSGQGAIYEQYF
TGTGCCTGGAGAAGCGGACAGGGGGCGATCTACGAGCAGTACTTC
>NA|17|TRBJ2-6|few|TRBV12-3/TRBV12-4
CASSWPGRDSGANVLTF
TGTGCCAGCAGTTGGCCGGGACGGGACTCTGGGGCCAACGTCCTGACTTTC
>TRBD2|16|TRBJ2-2|NA|TRBV7-9
CASSFPSGSSTGELFF
TGTGCCAGCAGCTTTCCGAGCGGGAGTAGCACCGGGGAGCTGTTTTTT
>NA|13|TRBJ2-7|NA|TRBV18
CASYMSGAHEQYF
TGTGCCAGCTATATGTCAGGGGCCCACGAGCAGTACTTC
>TRBD2|15|TRBJ2-7|NA|TRBV20-1
CSARPSGRIYNEQYF
TGCAGTGCTAGACCTAGCGGGAGAATCTACAATGAGCAGTACTTC
>TRBD2|16|TRBJ2-5|NA|TRBV3-1
CASSQEFSGGKETQYF
TGTGCCAGCAGCCAAGAATTTAGCGGGGGGAAAGAGACCCAGTACTTC
>NA|14|TRBJ1-1|NA|TRBV3-1
CASSQGVLSHLAFF
TGTGCCAGCAGCCAAGGTGTTTTATCCCACCTAGCTTTCTTT
>TRBD1|15|TRBJ2-3|few|TRBV4-3
CASSQEGTGTDTQYF
TGCGCCAGCAGCCAAGAAGGGACAGGCACAGATACGCAGTATTTT
>TRBD2|14|TRBJ2-7|NA|TRBV5-1
CASSPYSGSYEQYF
TGCGCCAGCAGCCCGTATAGCGGGAGTTACGAGCAGTACTTC